Below are 15 T cell receptor beta chains sequenced from a single sample in a study of blood T cell repertoires in COVID-19. Some clones are missing from TCRdb's copy, which holds only in-frame ones; the method was immunoSEQ multiplex PCR. The repertoire holds more than 450,000 clones, with about nine tenths as singletons. Sequencing was performed on PBMCs or T cells enriched from blood (not recorded which). These TCRs come from a young woman who had recovered from COVID-19.

This chain uses TRBV18 with TRBJ1-4; D might be TRBD1 (5 bases). The germline V gene encodes CDR1 KGHSH and CDR2 LQKENI. V was pared by 6 bases and J by 12 bases, with 20 bases between. This CDR3 spans 14 amino acids. CDR3 residues: CASSLGRSGEELFF. CDR3 sequence (DNA): TGTGCCAGCTCCCTGGGACGGAGTGGGGAGGAACTGTTTTTT.

As concerns this clone: Other DNA sequences in the sample encode the same CDR3. The chain links TRBV2 to TRBJ2-1, with 13 nucleotides matching TRBD2. Per the germline V gene, CDR1 is SNHLY and CDR2 is FYNNEI. The CDR3 has 15 residues. Trimming removed 6 bases from V and 4 bases from J; junction bases left unmatched: 3. The CDR3 sequence is CASRRLAGGYNEQFF. CDR3 sequence (DNA): TGTGCCAGCAGACGACTAGCGGGGGGTTACAATGAGCAGTTCTTC.

The chain combines TRBV30 with TRBJ1-3; TRBD1 matches 7 bases. This CDR3 comprises 14 residues. The germline V gene has CDR1 GTSNPN and CDR2 SVGIG (reference sequence). J lost 8 bases, V lost 7 bases, and 14 bases had no gene match. The CDR3: CALPGTGVGDTIYF. Written as DNA, the CDR3 is TGTGCCTTACCCGGAACAGGGGTAGGAGACACCATATATTTT.

The chain links TRBV5-4 to TRBJ1-1; no definite D call. The CDR3 is 15 amino acids. Trimming shortened V by 5 bases and J by 0 bases, and 14 bases separated the two germline ends. Germline-derived CDR1 and CDR2 are SGHNT and YYREEE (reference sequence). The CDR3 here is CASSPPGEVNTEAFF. In DNA form, the CDR3 reads TGTGCCAGCAGTCCCCCTGGGGAGGTGAACACTGAAGCTTTCTTT.

V and J are TRBV3-1 (or the pseudogene TRBV3-2) and TRBJ2-1; D possibly corresponds to TRBD2 (5 bases). The CDR3 is 14 amino acids. The germline V gene has CDR1 LGHDT and CDR2 YNNKEL (reference sequence). Trimming removed 4 bases at V and 6 bases at J, with 13 bases between. The CDR3 DNA is TGTGCCAGCAGCCCTTTACTAGAGTTCAATGAGCAGTTCTTC. Its protein is CASSPLLEFNEQFF.

The table lists this clone with a count of one. This chain connects TRBV19 to TRBJ1-1; D is ambiguous. V lost 7 bases and J 1 base, leaving 10 bases between the germline ends. CDR1 LNHDA and CDR2 SQIVND come from the germline V gene (reference sequence). The CDR3 has 13 amino acids. The CDR3 region is CASNDIGNTEAFF. Written as DNA, the CDR3 is TGTGCCAGTAACGACATCGGGAACACTGAAGCTTTCTTT.

The chain recombines TRBV11-2 with TRBJ1-1; weak D call: TRBD1 (5 bases). V was pared by 3 bases and J by 2 bases, with 19 bases between. This CDR3 has 17 amino acids. The germline gives CDR1 SGHAT, CDR2 FQNNGV. The CDR3 nucleotides are TGTGCCAGCAGCTTCGTCCGAAATCAGGGAGGAAACACTGAAGCTTTCTTT. This codes for CASSFVRNQGGNTEAFF.

This sequence joins TRBV28 and TRBJ1-4; D may be TRBD1 (5 bases). CDR1 and CDR2 from the germline V gene are MDHEN and SYDVKM. Trimming took off 6 bases at V and 0 bases at J, with 20 bases between the two ends. The CDR3 covers 18 residues. The CDR3, as DNA: TGTGCCAGCAGCTTAAAAGATGGGGGAGGGTCAACTAATGAAAAACTGTTTTTT. Protein: CASSLKDGGGSTNEKLFF.

This rearrangement joins TRBV4-1 to TRBJ1-1, with D possibly TRBD1 on 6 matching bases. Trimming stripped 0 bases from V and 1 base from J, with 9 bases between. Germline CDR1 is MGHRA and CDR2 is YSYEKL. The CDR3 sequence is 15 residues long. This CDR3 is CASSQDQGWNTEAFF. For the CDR3, the DNA is TGCGCCAGCAGCCAAGACCAGGGGTGGAACACTGAAGCTTTCTTT.

The chain links TRBV7-9 to TRBJ1-1; maybe TRBD1 (5 bases). Deletions cut 5 bases from V and 0 bases from J, with 13 bases between. CDR1 is SEHNR and CDR2 is FQNEAQ in the germline V gene (reference sequence). The CDR3 runs 15 residues. For the CDR3, the DNA is TGTGCCAGCAGCCTACAGGCTGCTATGAACACTGAAGCTTTCTTT. Amino acid sequence: CASSLQAAMNTEAFF.

The V and J genes are TRBV3-1 (or the pseudogene TRBV3-2) and TRBJ1-2; D might be TRBD1 (5 bases). This CDR3 region has 13 residues. Germline V gene data show CDR1 as LGHDT and CDR2 as YNNKEL (reference sequence). The ends were cut back, 4 bases at V and 2 bases at J, with 8 bases in the middle. The CDR3 spells CASSPDRNYGYTF. CDR3 bases: TGTGCCAGCAGCCCCGACAGAAACTATGGCTACACCTTC.

This clone was seen just once. The chain uses TRBV5-5 and TRBJ2-7; 10 nucleotides align to TRBD1. V trimming: 4 bases; J trimming: 1 base; junction bases outside the gene matches: 14. The CDR3 consists of 18 residues. CDR1 SGHKS and CDR2 YYEKEE come from the germline V gene (reference sequence). CDR3 region: CASSRRYTGQGLSYEQYF. CDR3 DNA: TGTGCCAGCAGCCGACGGTATACGGGACAGGGGCTTTCCTACGAGCAGTACTTC.

CDR3 loop: CASTRGLTEGYTF. CDR3 in DNA: TGTGCCAGCACCCGAGGATTGACGGAGGGCTACACCTTC. The genes are TRBV6-5 and TRBJ1-2; D is ambiguous. Per the germline V gene, CDR1 is MNHEY and CDR2 is SVGAGI. Trimming took off 7 bases at V and 8 bases at J, with 17 bases between the two ends. This CDR3 is 13 amino acids long.

V usage is TRBV29-1 and J usage is TRBJ2-1; 7 nucleotides align to TRBD2. V shed 6 bases, J shed 3 bases, and the junction held 11 bases outside the gene matches. This CDR3 spans 15 amino acids. The germline V gene encodes CDR1 SQVTM and CDR2 ANQGSEA. The CDR3 DNA follows: TGCAGCGTCGCGGGAGCTAGAGGCAGCTACAATGAGCAGTTCTTC. Protein: CSVAGARGSYNEQFF.

The CDR3 reads CASSQRDRGYEQYF. CDR3 DNA sequence: TGCGCCAGCAGCCAAAGGGACAGGGGTTACGAGCAGTACTTC. The rearrangement uses TRBV4-1 and TRBJ2-7; 10 nucleotides match TRBD1. Germline loops: CDR1 MGHRA, CDR2 YSYEKL. The CDR3 spans 14 residues. J gave up 4 bases and V 2 bases, and 2 bases lay outside the gene matches.